A selection of T cell receptor beta chains follows, all from one sample in a study of T-cell memory formation after mild COVID-19. MiXCR, run by TCRdb on the 5' RACE reads, gives a single entry per CDR3 protein. The sample records approximately 500,000 distinct CDR3 sequences, approximately 23% being singletons. Sequenced material: PBMCs or a T cell subset sorted from them (not recorded which). Receptor source: an adult woman who had mild COVID-19 (a few samples of this study predate the infection). Cell type and time point are not known. The CDR3 runs from the conserved cysteine through the conserved F or W. The order of the fields is clone size, V gene, J gene, CDR3 protein. Clone size appears in some rows only: once, few, many, or a class for an expanded clone.

few	TRBV11-3	TRBJ2-7	CASSLGETGGLAENDEQYF
-	TRBV5-1	TRBJ2-5	CASSLGTGDATWETQYF
-	TRBV29-1	TRBJ1-3	CSVDFTGAGNTIYF
-	TRBV24-1	TRBJ2-1	CATSSLAKLNEQFF
few	TRBV12-3/TRBV12-4	TRBJ2-4	CASSPSGGGNIQYF
few	TRBV7-2	TRBJ2-1	CASSLSDRVGEQFF
-	TRBV24-1	TRBJ2-1	CATQKQGLAREQFF
-	TRBV3-1	TRBJ2-7	CASSEGLAGAYEQYF
-	TRBV12-3/TRBV12-4	TRBJ2-2	CASSLGLAGPGELFF
few	TRBV20-1	TRBJ2-7	CSGGPSGGYEQYF
few	TRBV3-1	TRBJ1-1	CASTRQGRHTEAFF
-	TRBV20-1	TRBJ2-4	CSAAETGVVENIQYF
-	TRBV19	TRBJ1-1	CASSTIRGPTEAFF
few	TRBV7-3	TRBJ2-7	CASSLGPGNRRDEQYF
-	TRBV5-6	TRBJ1-4	CASSSGVGDRGEKLFF
few	TRBV11-3	TRBJ2-1	CASSSRSGIVSSYNEQFF